This TCR beta chain emerged from a study of OX40 agonist ivuxolimab in advanced cancers. As for the study in general: A mean age of approximately 64 years, range about 20 to 79, was recorded, and roughly 80% were male.

With 6 bases removed from V and 8 bases from J, the gap between germline ends came to 5 bases. Germline V gene lookup returns CDR1 MNHEY and CDR2 SVGAGI. There are 10 residues in the CDR3. TCRdb keeps only in-frame clones here, not all; method: immunoSEQ multiplex PCR. The data contain 99,000 or so clones, about 92% of them singletons. This clone was observed once. This TCR was recovered from an adult with an advanced solid tumor such as melanoma, head and neck, liver or kidney cancer. The material was CD4+ or CD8+ T cells sorted from blood, obtained in a trial of the OX40 agonist ivuxolimab. The V gene is TRBV6-5, the J gene TRBJ2-1; no clear D gene. The CDR3 DNA is TGTGCCAGCAGGGGCGATGAGCAGTTCTTC. Residues: CASRGDEQFF.